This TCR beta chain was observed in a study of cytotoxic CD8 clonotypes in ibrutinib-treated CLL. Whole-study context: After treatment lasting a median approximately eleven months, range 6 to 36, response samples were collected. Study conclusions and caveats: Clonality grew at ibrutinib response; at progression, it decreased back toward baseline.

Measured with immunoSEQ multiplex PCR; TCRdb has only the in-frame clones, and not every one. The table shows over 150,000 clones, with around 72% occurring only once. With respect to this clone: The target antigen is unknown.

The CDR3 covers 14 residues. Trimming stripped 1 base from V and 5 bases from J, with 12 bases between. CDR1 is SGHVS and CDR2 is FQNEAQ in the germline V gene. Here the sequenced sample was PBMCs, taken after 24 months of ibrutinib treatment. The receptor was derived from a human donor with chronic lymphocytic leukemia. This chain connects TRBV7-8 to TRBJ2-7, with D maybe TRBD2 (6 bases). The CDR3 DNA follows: TGTGCCAGCAGCTTAGGACTAGTCCTCAACGAGCAGTACTTC. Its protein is CASSLGLVLNEQYF.